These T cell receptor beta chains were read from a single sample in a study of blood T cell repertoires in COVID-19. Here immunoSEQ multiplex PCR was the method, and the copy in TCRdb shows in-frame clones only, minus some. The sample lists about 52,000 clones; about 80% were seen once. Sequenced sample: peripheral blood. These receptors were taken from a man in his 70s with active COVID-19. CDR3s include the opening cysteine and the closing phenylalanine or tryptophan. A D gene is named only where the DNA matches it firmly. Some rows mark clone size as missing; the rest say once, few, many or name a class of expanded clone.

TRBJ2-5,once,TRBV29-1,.,CSVERTAGETQYF,TGCAGCGTTGAGAGGACAGCAGGGGAGACCCAGTACTTC
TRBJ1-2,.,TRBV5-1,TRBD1,CASSSGQGYGYTF,TGCGCCAGCAGCTCGGGACAGGGGTATGGCTACACCTTC
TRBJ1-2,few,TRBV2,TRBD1,CASRIGQGDYGYTF,TGTGCCAGCCGGATCGGACAGGGGGACTATGGCTACACCTTC
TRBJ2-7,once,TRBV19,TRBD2,CASSATGTSTEQYF,TGTGCCAGTAGTGCCACCGGGACTAGCACCGAGCAGTACTTC
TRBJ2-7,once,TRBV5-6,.,CASTSATQGYEQYF,TGTGCCAGCACCTCAGCCACCCAGGGTTACGAGCAGTACTTC
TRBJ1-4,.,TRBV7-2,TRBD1,CASSRDSSNEKLFF,TGTGCCAGCAGCAGGGACAGCTCTAATGAAAAACTGTTTTTT
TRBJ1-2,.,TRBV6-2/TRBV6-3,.,CASSYDSGVMYGYTF,TGTGCCAGCAGTTACGATTCAGGGGTCATGTATGGCTACACCTTC
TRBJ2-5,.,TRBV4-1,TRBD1,CASSQAGTEKETQYF,TGCGCCAGCAGCCAAGCCGGGACAGAGAAAGAGACCCAGTACTTC
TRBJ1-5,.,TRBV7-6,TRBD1,CASSANRGRDQPQHF,TGTGCCAGCAGCGCTAACAGGGGTAGGGATCAGCCCCAGCATTTT
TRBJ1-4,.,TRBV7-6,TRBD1,CASSSRPGGGEKLFF,TGTGCCAGCAGCTCTAGGCCAGGGGGCGGGGAAAAACTGTTTTTT
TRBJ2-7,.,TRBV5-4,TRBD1,CASAAPGGEQYF,TGTGCCAGCGCCGCTCCAGGGGGCGAGCAGTACTTC
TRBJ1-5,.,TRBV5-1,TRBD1,CASSATGGNQPQHF,TGCGCCAGCAGCGCAACAGGGGGCAATCAGCCCCAGCATTTT
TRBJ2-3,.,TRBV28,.,CASSPWTNTQYF,TGTGCCAGCAGTCCGTGGACAAATACGCAGTATTTT
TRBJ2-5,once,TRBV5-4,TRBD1,CASSPTGAGDLETQYF,TGTGCCAGCAGCCCCACAGGGGCCGGCGATCTAGAGACCCAGTACTTC
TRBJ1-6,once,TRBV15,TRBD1,CATSRDGTGRSPLHF,TGTGCCACCAGCAGAGACGGGACAGGTCGTTCACCCCTCCACTTT
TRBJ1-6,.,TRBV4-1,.,CASSQGRGNSPLHF,TGCGCCAGCAGCCAAGGCAGGGGAAATTCACCCCTCCACTTT
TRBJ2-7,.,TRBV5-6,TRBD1,CASSSGQGPYEQYF,TGTGCCAGCAGCTCGGGACAGGGTCCCTACGAGCAGTACTTC
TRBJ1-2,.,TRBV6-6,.,CASSPDSNYGYTF,TGTGCCAGCAGCCCTGACAGTAACTATGGCTACACCTTC
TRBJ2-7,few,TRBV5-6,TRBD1,CASNRTGFSYEQYF,TGTGCCAGCAACCGGACAGGATTCTCCTACGAGCAGTACTTC
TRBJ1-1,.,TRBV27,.,CASSHTTIRNYNTEAFF,TGTGCCAGCAGCCATACAACTATCCGGAACTATAACACTGAAGCTTTCTTT
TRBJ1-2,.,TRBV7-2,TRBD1,CASSSPPRTGGYGYTF,TGTGCCAGCAGCTCTCCCCCCCGGACAGGGGGCTATGGCTACACCTTC
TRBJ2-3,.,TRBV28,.,CASSSSNPDTQYF,TGTGCCAGCAGTTCCAGTAACCCAGATACGCAGTATTTT
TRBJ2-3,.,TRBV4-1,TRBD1,CASSQQPWTGSDTQYF,TGCGCCAGCAGCCAACAACCCTGGACAGGGTCAGATACGCAGTATTTT
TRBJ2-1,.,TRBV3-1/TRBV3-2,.,CASSQPASIPNEQFF,TGTGCCAGCAGCCAGCCCGCGTCCATCCCCAATGAGCAGTTCTTC
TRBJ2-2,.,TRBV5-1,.,CASRRTGTEELFF,TGCGCCAGCAGACGTACAGGGACCGAGGAGCTGTTTTTT
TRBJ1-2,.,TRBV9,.,CASSVEGGYGSGYTF,TGTGCCAGCAGCGTCGAAGGAGGGTACGGCTCCGGCTACACCTTC
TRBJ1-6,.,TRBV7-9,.,CASSLDGGTSPLHF,TGTGCCAGCAGCTTAGACGGGGGAACTTCACCCCTCCACTTT
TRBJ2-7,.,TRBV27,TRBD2,CASSPAGVGIEQYF,TGTGCCAGTAGCCCCGCGGGGGTCGGGATCGAGCAGTACTTC
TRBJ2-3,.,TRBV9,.,CASSASIRGDRPYF,TGTGCCAGCAGCGCCTCAATCAGGGGGGACCGCCCGTATTTT
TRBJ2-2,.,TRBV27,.,CASRILGTTENTGELFF,TGTGCCAGCAGGATCCTAGGAACGACGGAGAACACCGGGGAGCTGTTTTTT
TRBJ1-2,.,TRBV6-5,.,CASSQGRGYGYTF,TGTGCCAGCAGTCAGGGGCGCGGGTATGGCTACACCTTC
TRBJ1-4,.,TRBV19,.,CATRRLETNEKLFF,TGTGCCACCAGGAGGCTCGAAACTAATGAAAAACTGTTTTTT
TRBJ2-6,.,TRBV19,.,CASSGSGWHSGANVLTF,TGTGCCAGTAGTGGGTCAGGTTGGCATTCTGGGGCCAACGTCCTGACTTTC
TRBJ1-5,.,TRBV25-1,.,CASSESGSNQPQHF,TGTGCCAGCAGTGAATCGGGAAGCAATCAGCCCCAGCATTTT
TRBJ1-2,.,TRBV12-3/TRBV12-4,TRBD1,CASKQGAIYGYTF,TGTGCCAGCAAACAGGGGGCGATCTATGGCTACACCTTC
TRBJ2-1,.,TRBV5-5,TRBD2,CASRPGGFSYNEQFF,TGTGCCAGCAGGCCGGGGGGGTTCTCCTACAATGAGCAGTTCTTC
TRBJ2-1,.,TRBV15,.,CATSREAGGNEQFF,TGTGCCACCAGCAGAGAGGCAGGGGGGAATGAGCAGTTCTTC
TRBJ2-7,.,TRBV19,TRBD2,CASSILAGGYEQYF,TGTGCCAGTAGTATTTTGGCGGGGGGCTACGAGCAGTACTTC
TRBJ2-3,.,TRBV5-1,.,CASSLLPSSSTQYF,TGCGCCAGCAGCTTATTACCTTCCAGTTCGACGCAGTATTTT
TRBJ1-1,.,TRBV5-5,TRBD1,CASSLTGAAEAFF,TGTGCCAGCAGCTTGACAGGGGCGGCTGAAGCTTTCTTT
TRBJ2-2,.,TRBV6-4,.,CASRPQGYGELFF,TGTGCCAGCAGGCCCCAGGGGTACGGGGAGCTGTTTTTT
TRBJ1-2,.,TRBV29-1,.,CSVEDFRQVYGYTF,TGCAGCGTTGAAGATTTCCGACAGGTCTATGGCTACACCTTC